This T cell receptor beta chain was sequenced in a study of blood T cell repertoires in COVID-19. In the study overall: From T cells, B-cell-depleted T cells, or PBMCs came the material, which was cDNA or gDNA.

V lost 0 bases, J lost 2 bases, and 14 bases stayed unmatched. CDR1 is MDHEN, CDR2 SYDVKM, per germline. This CDR3 has 21 amino acids. TCRdb's copy holds only in-frame clones and misses some; the assay was immunoSEQ multiplex PCR. The table includes approximately 230,000 clones, roughly 85% detected once. This TCR was recovered from a man between 18 and 29 years old with active or convalescent COVID-19. This sequence joins TRBV28 and TRBJ2-1; 12 bases match TRBD1. The sequenced sample was peripheral blood. The CDR3 protein is CASSLWLAGQGASVTYNEQFF. The CDR3 nucleotides read TGTGCCAGCAGTTTATGGTTGGCGGGACAGGGGGCTTCTGTGACCTACAATGAGCAGTTCTTC.